This T cell receptor beta chain stems from a study of identical twins. Study-wide findings and caveats: Partial confounding of zero-insertion analyses by invariant MAIT and iNKT cells was possible. Conclusions rested on cross-sectional statistics rather than following the same donors.

Between the trimmed V and J ends, which lost 1 base and 5 bases, there was a span of 12 bases. The CDR3 is made up of 14 amino acids. From germline, CDR1 is DFQATT and CDR2 SNEGSKA (reference sequence). TCRdb itself ran the 5' RACE reads through MiXCR, one entry per CDR3 protein. The sample records about 530,000 distinct CDR3 sequences, around 22% being singletons. Remarks on this clonotype: Its antigen is unknown.

This sample was shared with a second study, whose subject was yellow fever vaccine responses in identical twins.

The V gene is TRBV20-1, the J gene TRBJ2-1, with D hard to call. The sequence was obtained from a young woman in good health. Sequencing was performed on CD4+ T cells sorted from blood. The CDR3 spells CSARGARAHNEQFF. In DNA, the CDR3 is TGCAGTGCTAGAGGGGCTAGGGCCCACAATGAGCAGTTCTTC.